This T cell receptor (beta chain) comes out of a study of blood T cell repertoires in COVID-19. Per the authors' pipeline: The authors estimated nucleated cell counts from reference gene primer amplification. This table comes from immunoSEQ multiplex PCR, and its TCRdb copy is limited to in-frame clones, with some not included. V and J calls and clone size follow that table, whereas D and trimming were derived from the DNA. The table lists 250,000 to 300,000 clones, about 89% of them singletons. The CDR3 contains 12 residues. The V and J ends lost 8 bases and 5 bases respectively, with 10 bases between them.

The source material was peripheral blood. This sequence was found in a woman aged 40 to 50 who had recovered from COVID-19. J is TRBJ1-5 and V is TRBV12-3 or TRBV12-4; D is perhaps TRBD1 (5 bases). CDR3 nucleotides: TGTGCCAGCCAAGAAGGGGATCAGCCCCAGCATTTT. It is translated as CASQEGDQPQHF.